These T cell receptor beta chains were read from a single sample in a study of cytomegalovirus exposure and HLA in healthy donors. Clones were read by immunoSEQ multiplex PCR, and TCRdb kept only the in-frame ones, dropping some. The data contain 90,000 to 120,000 clones, around three quarters of them seen just once; the ten biggest clones take up 7.8%. The specimen sequenced was PBMCs. Receptors were obtained from a man under 40 in good health and CMV-seronegative. CDR3s include the opening cysteine and the closing phenylalanine or tryptophan. A D gene is named only where the DNA matches it firmly. Not all rows give a size; the values are once, few, many and, for expanded clones, a class.

V,size,length,J,D,CDR3,DNA
TRBV27,.,13,TRBJ2-7,.,CASSAKGDYEQYF,TGTGCCAGCAGCGCTAAGGGAGACTACGAGCAGTACTTC
TRBV4-2,.,16,TRBJ2-3,TRBD1,CASSQDAQQGADTQYF,TGTGCCAGCAGCCAAGACGCGCAACAGGGGGCAGATACGCAGTATTTT
TRBV5-6,.,13,TRBJ2-3,.,CASRGDSTDTQYF,TGTGCCAGCAGGGGGGACTCAACAGATACGCAGTATTTT
TRBV5-1,.,13,TRBJ1-1,.,CASSAPGNTEAFF,TGCGCCAGCAGCGCCCCGGGGAACACTGAAGCTTTCTTT
TRBV30,.,13,TRBJ1-2,.,CAWAGVGFYGYTF,TGTGCCTGGGCGGGAGTGGGTTTTTATGGCTACACCTTC
TRBV7-9,once,15,TRBJ1-3,TRBD1,CASSLGQVSGNTIYF,TGTGCCAGCAGCTTGGGACAGGTCTCTGGAAACACCATATATTTT
TRBV5-1,.,14,TRBJ1-1,.,CASSQGSRGTEAFF,TGCGCCAGCAGCCAGGGATCCCGGGGGACTGAAGCTTTCTTT
TRBV28,.,15,TRBJ2-7,.,CASSLSGSSSYEQYF,TGTGCCAGCAGTTTGAGTGGGAGCTCTTCCTACGAGCAGTACTTC
TRBV4-1,few,15,TRBJ2-2,.,CASSQVPWNTGELFF,TGCGCCAGCAGCCAAGTTCCATGGAACACCGGGGAGCTGTTTTTT
TRBV7-9,.,15,TRBJ2-7,TRBD1,CASSTDRAVDCEQYF,TGTGCCAGCAGCACAGACAGGGCGGTAGATTGCGAGCAGTACTTC
TRBV5-1,.,15,TRBJ1-1,TRBD1,CASSVMGQGASVAFF,TGCGCCAGCAGCGTTATGGGACAGGGGGCGTCGGTTGCTTTCTTT
TRBV19,.,14,TRBJ2-7,TRBD1,CASSNRDSPYEQYF,TGTGCCAGTAGCAACCGGGACAGCCCCTACGAGCAGTACTTC
TRBV19,.,16,TRBJ2-2,.,CASSSSASAFTGELFF,TGTGCCAGTAGTAGTAGCGCCAGCGCCTTCACCGGGGAGCTGTTTTTT
TRBV9,.,15,TRBJ2-3,TRBD2,CASSVSGSSPDTQYF,TGTGCCAGCAGCGTTAGCGGGTCCTCTCCAGATACGCAGTATTTT
TRBV5-4,.,16,TRBJ2-3,TRBD1,CASSQTGTGRTDTQYF,TGTGCCAGCAGCCAAACGGGGACAGGTCGCACAGATACGCAGTATTTT
TRBV7-8,.,16,TRBJ2-1,.,CASSLGRGRRGNEQFF,TGTGCCAGCAGCTTAGGAAGGGGTCGACGGGGGAATGAGCAGTTCTTC
TRBV14,.,14,TRBJ2-1,.,CASSLGQLYNEQFF,TGTGCCAGCAGTCTAGGACAGCTCTACAATGAGCAGTTCTTC
TRBV10-1,.,15,TRBJ2-1,TRBD2,CASSPSGGDHNEQFF,TGCGCCAGCAGTCCTAGCGGGGGGGACCACAATGAGCAGTTCTTC
TRBV6-5,few,13,TRBJ2-5,.,CASSYGAGETQYF,TGTGCCAGCAGTTACGGCGCGGGAGAGACCCAGTACTTC
TRBV6-4,.,15,TRBJ2-1,TRBD2,CASSEAGGPPDEQFF,TGTGCCAGCAGTGAAGCGGGAGGGCCCCCGGATGAGCAGTTCTTC
TRBV7-9,.,15,TRBJ2-7,TRBD1,CASSPPADRDYEQYF,TGTGCCAGCAGCCCTCCCGCGGACAGGGACTACGAGCAGTACTTC
TRBV15,.,16,TRBJ2-7,TRBD1,CATSRDAPTGSYEQYF,TGTGCCACCAGCAGAGATGCCCCGACAGGGTCCTACGAGCAGTACTTC
TRBV5-3,.,16,TRBJ2-2,TRBD1,CARSRDRGRGTGELFF,TGTGCCAGAAGCCGGGACAGGGGGCGCGGCACCGGGGAGCTGTTTTTT
TRBV27,.,16,TRBJ2-7,TRBD2,CASSLGGTSGRYEQYF,TGTGCCAGCAGTTTGGGGGGGACTAGCGGGAGGTACGAGCAGTACTTC
TRBV7-6,.,15,TRBJ2-7,TRBD1,CASSLRTGGPYEQYF,TGTGCCAGCAGCTTGAGGACAGGGGGCCCCTACGAGCAGTACTTC
TRBV7-8,once,16,TRBJ2-5,TRBD2,CASSPLAGGPLETQYF,TGTGCCAGCAGCCCCTTAGCGGGAGGGCCCTTAGAGACCCAGTACTTC
TRBV28,.,14,TRBJ2-7,TRBD1,CASRETGISYEQYF,TGTGCCAGCAGGGAGACAGGGATCTCTTACGAGCAGTACTTC
TRBV9,few,16,TRBJ1-1,TRBD1,CASSGDRVGMGTEAFF,TGTGCCAGCAGCGGCGACAGGGTGGGGATGGGGACTGAAGCTTTCTTT
TRBV7-9,.,15,TRBJ2-7,TRBD1,CASSPRQGEPYEQYF,TGTGCCAGCAGCCCCCGACAGGGAGAGCCTTACGAGCAGTACTTC
TRBV27,.,14,TRBJ2-7,TRBD2,CASSSIAGAYEQYF,TGTGCCAGCAGTAGCATAGCGGGGGCCTACGAGCAGTACTTC
TRBV5-1,.,15,TRBJ1-6,TRBD1,CASSLSAGGNSPLHF,TGCGCCAGCAGCTTGAGCGCAGGGGGTAATTCACCCCTCCACTTT
TRBV19,once,17,TRBJ2-3,TRBD2,CASSTPGTSGGTDTQYF,TGTGCCAGTAGTACACCTGGGACTAGCGGGGGCACAGATACGCAGTATTTT
TRBV13,few,15,TRBJ1-6,.,CASSLEAGAHSPLHF,TGTGCCAGCAGCCTGGAAGCGGGGGCCCATTCACCCCTCCACTTT
TRBV9,.,14,TRBJ2-7,.,CASSPRTASYEQYF,TGTGCCAGCAGCCCTAGGACAGCTTCCTACGAGCAGTACTTC
TRBV5-1,.,13,TRBJ2-5,.,CASSLGGEETQYF,TGCGCCAGCAGCTTGGGGGGAGAAGAGACCCAGTACTTC
TRBV5-1,.,20,TRBJ2-1,.,CASSFPPPTHLQGAYNEQFF,TGCGCCAGCAGCTTTCCCCCCCCGACCCACCTACAGGGAGCCTACAATGAGCAGTTCTTC